The 20 T cell receptor beta chains below come from one sample, sequenced in a study of vaccination effects on CD4 cells after COVID-19. Antigen-specific CD4+ T cells were expanded (with viral peptide pools) by the ViraFEST assay ahead of sequencing. An approximately nine-day culture period preceded the isolation of CD4+ T cells. The vaccine given was either BNT162b2 or mRNA-1273, in two doses. No antigen has been identified for these receptors. Using immunoSEQ multiplex PCR, the repertoire was profiled, and TCRdb retains in-frame clones only, with some absent. The sample lists around 81,000 clones, around 77% occurring once. Material: CD4+ T cells from PBMCs cultured with HCoV-OC43 spike peptides, obtained after COVID-19 vaccination. Subset: HCoV-OC43 spike overlapping peptide pool stimulation. The receptors here all came from a human donor who received a COVID-19 vaccine.

The V call is TRBV13, the J call TRBJ2-4; D may be TRBD2 (6 bases). CDR3 length: 13 residues. V gave up 4 bases and J gave up 12 bases, with 16 bases separating them. Germline V gene data show CDR1 as PRHDT and CDR2 as FYEKMQ (reference sequence). The CDR3 coding sequence is TGTGCCAGCAGCTCCTCCGGGACTCCGCGTCAGTACTTC. Translation gives CASSSSGTPRQYF.

This chain joins TRBV9 and TRBJ1-1; D unclear. V was trimmed by 0 bases and J by 5 bases, leaving 8 bases between them. CDR1 and CDR2 (germline): SGDLS, YYNGEE. The CDR3 contains 13 residues. The CDR3 bases are TGTGCCAGCAGCGTAGAGGAAGAAACTGAAGCTTTCTTT. This translates into CASSVEEETEAFF.

The chain combines TRBV4-2 with TRBJ1-2; 7 bases map to TRBD1. The CDR3 has 15 residues. With 0 bases clipped from V and 3 bases from J, the junction kept 4 bases outside the gene matches. CDR1 is LGHNA, CDR2 YNFKEQ, per germline. DNA of the CDR3: TGTGCCAGCAGCCAAGACCCAACAGGGGACTATGGCTACACCTTC. Residues: CASSQDPTGDYGYTF.

J is TRBJ1-2 and V is TRBV28; tentative D call: TRBD1 (5 bases). The V end lost 6 bases, the J end lost 5 bases, and 16 bases lay between the germline ends. CDR3 length equals 14 residues. The germline gives CDR1 MDHEN, CDR2 SYDVKM. The CDR3 region has the DNA TGTGCCAGCAGGCCTAGGGGCTCCCCGTATGGCTACACCTTC. This encodes CASRPRGSPYGYTF.

The chain recombines TRBV9 with TRBJ1-2; weak D call: TRBD1 (5 bases). Germline values: CDR1 SGDLS, CDR2 YYNGEE. V was pared by 2 bases and J by 5 bases, with 7 bases between. The CDR3 covers 12 residues. CDR3 coding DNA: TGTGCCAGCAGCGTGCAGGGATATGGCTACACCTTC. This translates into CASSVQGYGYTF.

The genes are TRBV5-1 and TRBJ2-5, with TRBD2 identical over 8 bases. The CDR3 runs 14 residues. V shed 4 bases and J 3 bases; nucleotides not matched to a gene: 5. Germline V gene lookup returns CDR1 SGHRS and CDR2 YFSETQ. The CDR3 sequence is CASSGTAGEETQYF. The CDR3 nucleotides read TGCGCCAGCAGCGGAACAGCGGGGGAAGAGACCCAGTACTTC.

CDR3 protein: CASSPVAGHGYTF. CDR3 DNA: TGTGCCAGCAGCCCGGTGGCAGGGCACGGCTACACCTTC. The chain joins TRBV6-5 to TRBJ1-2; a possible D gene is TRBD1 (5 bases). CDR1 and CDR2 (germline): MNHEY, SVGAGI. This CDR3 is built from 13 residues. The V gene lost 6 bases and the J gene lost 8 bases, with 16 bases spanning the gap.

This clone was seen a single time. The chain uses TRBV2 and TRBJ2-3; D is undetermined. The CDR3 is made up of 13 amino acids. Germline V lookup: CDR1 SNHLY, CDR2 FYNNEI. The V and J ends lost 2 bases and 4 bases respectively, with 7 bases between them. The CDR3 reads CASSELRSDTQYF. As DNA, the CDR3 is TGTGCCAGCAGTGAACTCCGGTCAGATACGCAGTATTTT.

The rearrangement uses TRBV28 and TRBJ2-4; 13 bases line up with TRBD2. Germline V CDR1 and CDR2: MDHEN, SYDVKM. Losses at the gene ends were 5 bases for V and 6 bases for J; bases not matched to a gene: 1. The CDR3 is 14 residues long. The DNA for the CDR3 is TGTGCCAGCAGTCGGACTAGCGGGGGAAACATTCAGTACTTC. Its translation is CASSRTSGGNIQYF.

The CDR3 region has the DNA TGTGCCTGGAGTAAGAGTCGGACAGGGTATCCCGGGGAGCTGTTTTTT. This codes for CAWSKSRTGYPGELFF. The chain couples TRBV30 to TRBJ2-2, with 8 bases that match TRBD1. From germline, CDR1 is GTSNPN and CDR2 SVGIG (reference sequence). V was pared by 2 bases and J by 6 bases, with 11 bases of the junction left unmatched. The CDR3 totals 16 residues.

The chain employs TRBV23-1 and TRBJ1-5; D ambiguous. TRBV23-1 is reported as an ORF; its role is uncertain. The V end was cut by 10 bases, the J end by 0 bases, with 10 bases between. This CDR3 is 13 amino acids long. CDR3: CATRQYSNQPQHF. CDR3 nucleotide sequence: TGCGCCACCCGACAATATAGCAATCAGCCCCAGCATTTT.

About this clone itself: Other DNA sequences from this sample encode an identical CDR3 as well. The chain recombines TRBV24-1 with TRBJ1-5; D gene uncertain. Germline CDR1 is KGHDR and CDR2 is SFDVKD. V dropped 2 bases and J dropped 7 bases, with 5 bases sitting between them. The CDR3 is made up of 12 amino acids. The DNA of the CDR3 is TGTGCCACCAGTGATTCCGACCAGCCCCAGCATTTT. The encoded protein is CATSDSDQPQHF.

The V call is TRBV5-1, the J call TRBJ2-5; 11 bases fit TRBD1. Germline-derived CDR1 and CDR2 are SGHRS and YFSETQ. The CDR3 runs to 16 residues. V was clipped by 4 bases and J by 4 bases; unmatched bases: 9. The CDR3 nucleotides read TGCGCCAGCAGCGAGGACAGGGGGCAGGTAATAGAGACCCAGTACTTC. This sequence encodes CASSEDRGQVIETQYF. The full variable domain, completed using reference TRBV5-1 and TRBJ2-5, is KAGVTQTPRYLIKTRGQQVTLSCSPISGHRSVSWYQQTPGQGLQFLFEYFSETQRNKGNFPGRFSGRQFSNSRSEMNVSTLELGDSALYLCASSEDRGQVIETQYFGPGTRLLVL.

CDR3: CASSGGQGRYEQYV. CDR3 nucleotides: TGCGCCAGCTCCGGCGGACAGGGTAGGTACGAGCAGTACGTC. The rearrangement joins TRBV5-1 to TRBJ2-7; 8 positions agree with TRBD1. J gave up 4 bases and V 7 bases, and 10 bases lay outside the gene matches. The CDR3 spans 14 residues. From germline, CDR1 is SGHRS and CDR2 YFSETQ.

This clone has just a few counts. This chain links TRBV7-2 with TRBJ2-1, with 11 bases fitting TRBD1. The CDR3 sequence is 15 residues long. Germline-derived CDR1 and CDR2 are SGHTA and FQGNSA. Trimming cost V 5 bases and J 3 bases; bases outside gene matches: 3. CDR3 nucleotides: TGTGCCAGCAGCCCCGGGACAGGGGGCTACAATGAGCAGTTCTTC. Amino acids: CASSPGTGGYNEQFF.

This rearrangement joins TRBV29-1 to TRBJ1-1; D might be TRBD1 (6 bases). Germline V lookup: CDR1 SQVTM, CDR2 ANQGSEA. The CDR3 spans 11 residues. Between the trimmed V and J ends, which lost 5 bases and 7 bases, there was a span of 11 bases. The CDR3 DNA is TGCAGCGTTACAGGGACCATTGAAGCTTTCTTT. Protein product: CSVTGTIEAFF.

The chain links TRBV5-1 to TRBJ1-6; 8 bases match TRBD1. Germline V gene data show CDR1 as SGHRS and CDR2 as YFSETQ. This CDR3 has 14 residues. V shed 0 bases, J shed 10 bases, and the junction held 3 bases outside the gene matches. The CDR3 region is CASSLGQGRSPLHF. For the CDR3, the DNA is TGCGCCAGCAGCTTGGGACAGGGGAGGTCACCCCTCCACTTT.

The chain uses TRBV3-1 (or the pseudogene TRBV3-2) and TRBJ2-3; no definite D call. This CDR3 contains 15 residues. Germline V gene sequence: CDR1 LGHDT, CDR2 YNNKEL (reference sequence). Trimming stripped 0 bases from V and 0 bases from J, with 7 bases between. CDR3 nucleotide sequence: TGTGCCAGCAGCCAAGACCCCAGTAGCACAGATACGCAGTATTTT. The encoded protein is CASSQDPSSTDTQYF.

The V call is TRBV9, the J call TRBJ1-4, with a weak D call TRBD1 (6 bases). Germline V gene data show CDR1 as SGDLS and CDR2 as YYNGEE. Trimming cost V 3 bases and J 7 bases, with 19 bases left between them. This CDR3 comprises 16 residues. Here the CDR3 reads CASSEGRGAIREKLFF. In DNA, the CDR3 is TGTGCCAGCAGCGAGGGGCGGGGGGCTATTCGTGAAAAACTGTTTTTT.

The chain combines TRBV11-2 with TRBJ1-1; no clear D. CDR1 is SGHAT, CDR2 FQNNGV, per germline. The CDR3 sequence is 12 residues long. V dropped 3 bases and J dropped 9 bases, with 11 bases sitting between them. The CDR3 spells CASSFGVSKAFF. DNA of the CDR3: TGTGCCAGCAGCTTCGGGGTTTCGAAAGCTTTCTTT.